A selection of T cell receptor beta chains follows, all from one sample in a study of shared clonotypes between healthy human individuals. The protocol was immunoSEQ multiplex PCR, while the TCRdb copy is restricted to in-frame clones and leaves out a portion. The table shows 600,000 to 800,000 clones, with 72% occurring only once. Sequenced sample: memory CD4+ T cells sorted from blood. All receptors derive from a woman aged 25-40 years in good health. The CDR3 runs from the conserved cysteine through the conserved F or W. Fields, in order: V gene, D gene, J gene, clone size, CDR3 DNA, CDR3 protein. The D gene is left open where the match is weak. The size of a clone is reported for some rows only, either as once, few or many, or as a class for expanded clones.

TRBV7-2	TRBD1	TRBJ2-7	-	TGTGCCAGCAGCCTCGGACAGGGGAAATCCTACGAGCAGTACTTC	CASSLGQGKSYEQYF
TRBV5-1	TRBD2	TRBJ2-7	-	TGCGCCAGCAGGGCTAGCGGTGACTACGAGCAGTACTTC	CASRASGDYEQYF
TRBV5-4	-	TRBJ2-7	-	TGTGCCAGCAGCGCGGCCGGGGGAGCCTACGAGCAGTACTTC	CASSAAGGAYEQYF
TRBV5-5	-	TRBJ2-6	few	TGTGCCAGCAGCTTGCTAGGTATGGGCGGGGCTAGCTCTGGGGCCAACGTCCTGACTTTC	CASSLLGMGGASSGANVLTF
TRBV28	TRBD2	TRBJ2-3	-	TGTGCCAGCAGTCCGGGGACTAGCGGGAGGGATACGCAGTATTTT	CASSPGTSGRDTQYF
TRBV28	-	TRBJ2-1	-	TGTGCCAGCAGTCCCTGGGAAACCTACAATGAGCAGTTCTTC	CASSPWETYNEQFF
TRBV27	TRBD2	TRBJ2-3	-	TGTGCCAGCAGTTTAAGTAGCGGGGCGCTCACAGATACGCAGTATTTT	CASSLSSGALTDTQYF
TRBV28	TRBD2	TRBJ2-1	-	TGTGCCAGCAGTTTGGTCGGACTAGCGGTACAAAAAGAGCAGTTCTTC	CASSLVGLAVQKEQFF
TRBV2	-	TRBJ1-1	few	TGTGCCAGCAGTATGGACAAGAACACTGAAGCTTTCTTT	CASSMDKNTEAFF
TRBV9	-	TRBJ2-4	-	TGTGCCAGCAGCCCCCCATCACTGGCCGGAAACATTCAGTACTTC	CASSPPSLAGNIQYF
TRBV5-1	TRBD1	TRBJ2-2	once	TGCGCCAGCAAAGAACAGGGGAACCCGAACACCGGGGAGCTGTTTTTT	CASKEQGNPNTGELFF
TRBV7-9	-	TRBJ2-1	-	TGTGCCAGCAGCTCGGGACTTTACTACAATGAGCAGTTCTTC	CASSSGLYYNEQFF
TRBV10-3	TRBD1	TRBJ1-2	-	TGTGCCAGCAGCCGGGACAGTAACTATGGCTACACCTTC	CASSRDSNYGYTF
TRBV7-6	TRBD1	TRBJ2-7	few	TGTGCCAGCAGCAAAAACAGGGGATACGAGCAGTACTTC	CASSKNRGYEQYF
TRBV27	TRBD2	TRBJ2-2	-	TGTGCCAGCAGTCCGTCCGGGACTACGACTCTTCTAACCGGGGAGCTGTTTTTT	CASSPSGTTTLLTGELFF
TRBV27	TRBD1	TRBJ2-2	-	TGTGCCAGCAGTTGGGCAGGGGGCATCACCGGGGAGCTGTTTTTT	CASSWAGGITGELFF
TRBV4-1	-	TRBJ1-5	-	TGCGCCAGCAGCCAGCCGGACCGGGGTTTGTTGCCCCAGCATTTT	CASSQPDRGLLPQHF
TRBV5-1	-	TRBJ1-6	-	TGCGCCAGCAGTTACGGGACGGATTATAATTCACCCCTCCACTTT	CASSYGTDYNSPLHF
TRBV5-1	-	TRBJ2-3	-	TGCGCCAGCGACGGAGGAGAAAGCACAGATACGCAGTATTTT	CASDGGESTDTQYF